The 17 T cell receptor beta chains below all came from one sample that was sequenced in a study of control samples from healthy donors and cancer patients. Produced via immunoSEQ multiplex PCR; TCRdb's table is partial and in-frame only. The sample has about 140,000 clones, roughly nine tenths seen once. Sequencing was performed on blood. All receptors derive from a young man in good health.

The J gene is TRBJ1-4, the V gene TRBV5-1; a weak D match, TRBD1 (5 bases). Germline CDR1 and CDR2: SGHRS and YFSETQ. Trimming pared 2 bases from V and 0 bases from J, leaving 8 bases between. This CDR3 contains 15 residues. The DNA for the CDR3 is TGCGCCAGCAGCTTTGTGGGGGCAACTAATGAAAAACTGTTTTTT. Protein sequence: CASSFVGATNEKLFF.

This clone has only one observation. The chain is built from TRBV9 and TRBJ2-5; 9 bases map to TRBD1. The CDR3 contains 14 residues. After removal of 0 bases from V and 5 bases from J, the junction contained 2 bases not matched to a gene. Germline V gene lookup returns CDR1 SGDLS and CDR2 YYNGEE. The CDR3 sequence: CASSVGTGEETQYF. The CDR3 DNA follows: TGTGCCAGCAGCGTAGGGACAGGGGAGGAGACCCAGTACTTC.

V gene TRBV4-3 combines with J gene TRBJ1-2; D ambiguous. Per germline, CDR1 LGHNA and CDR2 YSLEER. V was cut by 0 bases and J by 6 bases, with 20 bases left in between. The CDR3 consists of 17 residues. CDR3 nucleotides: TGCGCCAGCAGCCAAGATCTCTTACGTCCCGGGGTGGATGGCTACACCTTC. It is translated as CASSQDLLRPGVDGYTF.

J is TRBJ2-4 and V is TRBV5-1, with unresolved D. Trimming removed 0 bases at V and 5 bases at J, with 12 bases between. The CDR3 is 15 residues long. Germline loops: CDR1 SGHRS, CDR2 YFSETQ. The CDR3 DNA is TGCGCCAGCAGCTTGGCACCCCTTCGTGAAAACATTCAGTACTTC. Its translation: CASSLAPLRENIQYF.

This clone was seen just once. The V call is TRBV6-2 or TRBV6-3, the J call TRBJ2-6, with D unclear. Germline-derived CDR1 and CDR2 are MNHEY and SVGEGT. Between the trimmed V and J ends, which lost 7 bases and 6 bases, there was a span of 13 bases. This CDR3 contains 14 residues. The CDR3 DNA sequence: TGTGCCAGCACCCCACTCTGGGTGGCCAACGTCCTGACTTTC. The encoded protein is CASTPLWVANVLTF.

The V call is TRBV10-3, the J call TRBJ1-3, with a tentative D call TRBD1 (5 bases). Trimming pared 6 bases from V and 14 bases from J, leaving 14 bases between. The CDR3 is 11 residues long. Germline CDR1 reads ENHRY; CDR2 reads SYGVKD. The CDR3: CAIRKTESLYF. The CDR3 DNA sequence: TGTGCCATCAGGAAGACAGAATCCCTATATTTT.

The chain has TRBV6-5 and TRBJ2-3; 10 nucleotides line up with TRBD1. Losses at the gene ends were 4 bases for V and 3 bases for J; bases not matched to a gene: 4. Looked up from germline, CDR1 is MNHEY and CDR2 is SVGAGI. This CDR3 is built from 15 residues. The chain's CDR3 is CASSWGQGTTDTQYF. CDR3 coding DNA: TGTGCCAGCAGTTGGGGACAGGGGACAACAGATACGCAGTATTTT.

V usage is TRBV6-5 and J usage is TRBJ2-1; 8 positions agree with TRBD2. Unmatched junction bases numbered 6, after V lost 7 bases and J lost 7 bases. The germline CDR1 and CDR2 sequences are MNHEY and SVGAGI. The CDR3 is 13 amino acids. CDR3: CASNQRGLNEQFF. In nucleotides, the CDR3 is TGTGCCAGCAACCAGCGGGGGTTGAATGAGCAGTTCTTC.

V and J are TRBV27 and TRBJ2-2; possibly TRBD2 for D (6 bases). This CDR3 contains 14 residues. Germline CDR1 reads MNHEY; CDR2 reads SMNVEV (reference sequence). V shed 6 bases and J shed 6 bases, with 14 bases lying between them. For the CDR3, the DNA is TGTGCCAGCAGGTCGGGGGATTGGGCCGGGGAGCTGTTTTTT. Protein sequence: CASRSGDWAGELFF.

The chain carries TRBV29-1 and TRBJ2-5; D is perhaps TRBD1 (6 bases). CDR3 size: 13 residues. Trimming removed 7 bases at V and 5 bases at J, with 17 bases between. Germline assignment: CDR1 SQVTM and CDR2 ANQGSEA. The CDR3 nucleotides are TGCAGCGGTGTGACAGGACTTGGGGAGACCCAGTACTTC. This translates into CSGVTGLGETQYF.

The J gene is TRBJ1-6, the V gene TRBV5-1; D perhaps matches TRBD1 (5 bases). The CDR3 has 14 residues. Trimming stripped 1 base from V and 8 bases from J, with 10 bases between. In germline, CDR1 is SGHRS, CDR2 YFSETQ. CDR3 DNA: TGCGCCAGCAGCTTGTCAGGGATCGATTCACCCCTCCACTTT. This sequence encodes CASSLSGIDSPLHF.

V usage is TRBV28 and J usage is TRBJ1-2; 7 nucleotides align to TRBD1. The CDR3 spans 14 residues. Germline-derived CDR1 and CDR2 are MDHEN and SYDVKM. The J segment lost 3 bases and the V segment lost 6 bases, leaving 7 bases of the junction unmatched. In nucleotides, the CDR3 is TGTGCCAGCAGGACGACAGGGTCGGACTATGGCTACACCTTC. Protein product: CASRTTGSDYGYTF.

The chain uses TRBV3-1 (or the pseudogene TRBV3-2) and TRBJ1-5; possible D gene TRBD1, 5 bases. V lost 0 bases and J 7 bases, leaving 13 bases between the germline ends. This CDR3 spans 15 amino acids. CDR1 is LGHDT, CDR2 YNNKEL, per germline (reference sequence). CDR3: CASSQDLGEWQPQHF. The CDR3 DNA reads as TGTGCCAGCAGCCAAGATTTGGGGGAGTGGCAGCCCCAGCATTTT.

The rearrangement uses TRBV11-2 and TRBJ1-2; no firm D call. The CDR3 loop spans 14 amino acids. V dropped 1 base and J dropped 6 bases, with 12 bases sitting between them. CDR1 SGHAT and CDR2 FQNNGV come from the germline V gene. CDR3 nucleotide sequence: TGTGCCAGCAGCTTAGCCGTGAGTTCAAATGGCTACACCTTC. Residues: CASSLAVSSNGYTF.

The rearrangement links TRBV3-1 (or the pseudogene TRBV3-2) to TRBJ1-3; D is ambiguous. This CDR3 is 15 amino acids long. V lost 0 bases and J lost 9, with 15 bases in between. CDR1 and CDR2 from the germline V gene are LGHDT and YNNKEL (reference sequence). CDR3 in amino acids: CASSQDYRGRGTIYF. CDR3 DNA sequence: TGTGCCAGCAGCCAAGATTATAGAGGCCGGGGCACCATATATTTT.

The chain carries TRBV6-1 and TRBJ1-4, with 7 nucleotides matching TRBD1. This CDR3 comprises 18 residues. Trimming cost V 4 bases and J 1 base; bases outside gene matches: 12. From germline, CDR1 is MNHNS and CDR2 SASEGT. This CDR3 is CASSASYGTDLTNEKLFF. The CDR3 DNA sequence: TGTGCCAGCAGTGCGAGCTACGGGACAGACCTAACTAATGAAAAACTGTTTTTT.

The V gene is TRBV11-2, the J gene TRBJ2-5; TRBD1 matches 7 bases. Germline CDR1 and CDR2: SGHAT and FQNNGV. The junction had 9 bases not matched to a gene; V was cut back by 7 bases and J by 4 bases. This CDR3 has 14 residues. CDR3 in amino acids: CASTRDRVTETQYF. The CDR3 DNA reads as TGTGCCAGCACCCGAGACAGGGTAACAGAGACCCAGTACTTC.